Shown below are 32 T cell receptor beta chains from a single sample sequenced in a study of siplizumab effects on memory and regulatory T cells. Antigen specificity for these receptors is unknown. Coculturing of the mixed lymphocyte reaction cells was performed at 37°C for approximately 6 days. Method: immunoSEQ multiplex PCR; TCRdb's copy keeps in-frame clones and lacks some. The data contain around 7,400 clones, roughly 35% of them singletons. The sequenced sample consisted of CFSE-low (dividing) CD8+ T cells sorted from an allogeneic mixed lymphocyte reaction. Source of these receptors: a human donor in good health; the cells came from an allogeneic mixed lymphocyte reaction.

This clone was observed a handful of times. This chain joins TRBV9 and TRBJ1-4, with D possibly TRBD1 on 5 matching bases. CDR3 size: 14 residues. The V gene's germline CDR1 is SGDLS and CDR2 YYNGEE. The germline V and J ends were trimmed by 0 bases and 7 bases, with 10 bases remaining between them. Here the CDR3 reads CASSVGDGPEKLFF. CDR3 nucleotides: TGTGCCAGCAGCGTAGGGGACGGCCCTGAAAAACTGTTTTTT.

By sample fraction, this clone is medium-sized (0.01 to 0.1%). This chain's CDR3 is CASSQDRGYEQYF. The DNA of the CDR3 is TGCGCCAGCAGCCAAGATAGGGGCTACGAGCAGTACTTC. J is TRBJ2-7 and V is TRBV4-3; D possibly corresponds to TRBD1 (5 bases). The CDR3 contains 13 residues. CDR1 and CDR2 (germline): LGHNA, YSLEER. Trimming pared 0 bases from V and 3 bases from J, leaving 6 bases between.

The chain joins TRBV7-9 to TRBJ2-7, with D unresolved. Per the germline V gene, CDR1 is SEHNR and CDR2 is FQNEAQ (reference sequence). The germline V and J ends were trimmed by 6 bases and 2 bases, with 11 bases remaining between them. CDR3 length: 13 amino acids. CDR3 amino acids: CASRGLPPYEQYF. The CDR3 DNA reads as TGTGCCAGCAGGGGCCTCCCCCCCTACGAGCAGTACTTC.

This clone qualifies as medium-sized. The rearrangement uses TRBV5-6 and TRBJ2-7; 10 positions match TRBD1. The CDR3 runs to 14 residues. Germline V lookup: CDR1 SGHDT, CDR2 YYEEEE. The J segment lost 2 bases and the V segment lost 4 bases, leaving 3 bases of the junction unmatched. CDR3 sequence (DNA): TGTGCCAGCAGCCCGGGACAGGGGCCCTACGAGCAGTACTTC. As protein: CASSPGQGPYEQYF.

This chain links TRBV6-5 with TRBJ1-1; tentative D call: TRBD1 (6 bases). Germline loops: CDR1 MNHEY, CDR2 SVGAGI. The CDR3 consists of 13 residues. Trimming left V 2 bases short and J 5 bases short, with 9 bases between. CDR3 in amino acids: CASSYGGRTEAFF. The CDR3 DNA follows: TGTGCCAGCAGTTACGGGGGGCGGACTGAAGCTTTCTTT.

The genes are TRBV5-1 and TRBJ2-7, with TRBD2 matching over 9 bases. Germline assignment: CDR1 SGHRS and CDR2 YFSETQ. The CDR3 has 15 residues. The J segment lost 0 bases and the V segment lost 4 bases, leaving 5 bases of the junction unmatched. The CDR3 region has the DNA TGCGCCAGCAGCCTTATGACTAGCGGCTCCTACGAGCAGTACTTC. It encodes CASSLMTSGSYEQYF.

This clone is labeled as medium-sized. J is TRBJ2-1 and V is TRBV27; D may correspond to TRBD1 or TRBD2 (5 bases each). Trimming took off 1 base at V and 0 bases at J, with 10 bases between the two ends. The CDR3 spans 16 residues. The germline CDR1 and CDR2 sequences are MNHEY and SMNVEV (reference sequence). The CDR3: CASSLFPGSSYNEQFF. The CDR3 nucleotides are TGTGCCAGCAGTTTATTTCCAGGGAGCTCCTACAATGAGCAGTTCTTC.

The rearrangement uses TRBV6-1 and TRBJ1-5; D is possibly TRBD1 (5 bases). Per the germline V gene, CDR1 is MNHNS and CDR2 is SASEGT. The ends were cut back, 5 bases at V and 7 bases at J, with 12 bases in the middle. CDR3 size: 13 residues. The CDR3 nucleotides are TGTGCCAGCAGTTTCCGGGGGGAACAGCCCCAGCATTTT. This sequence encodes CASSFRGEQPQHF.

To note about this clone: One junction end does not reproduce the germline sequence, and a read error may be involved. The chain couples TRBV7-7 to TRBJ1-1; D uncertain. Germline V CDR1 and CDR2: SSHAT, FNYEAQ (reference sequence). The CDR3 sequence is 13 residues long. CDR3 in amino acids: CASSLADYTEAFF. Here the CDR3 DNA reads TGTGCTAGCAGCTTAGCGGATTACACTGAAGCTTTCTTT.

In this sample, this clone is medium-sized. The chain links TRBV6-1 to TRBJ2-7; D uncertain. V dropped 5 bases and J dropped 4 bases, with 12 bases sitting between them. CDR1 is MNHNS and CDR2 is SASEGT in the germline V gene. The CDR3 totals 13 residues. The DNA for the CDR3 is TGTGCCAGCAGTCCTAGTTTGGGGTACGAGCAGTACTTC. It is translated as CASSPSLGYEQYF.

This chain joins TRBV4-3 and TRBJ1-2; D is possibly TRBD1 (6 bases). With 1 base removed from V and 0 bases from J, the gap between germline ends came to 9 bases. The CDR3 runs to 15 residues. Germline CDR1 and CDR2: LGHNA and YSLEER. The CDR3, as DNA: TGCGCCAGCAGCCAAGTTGGGACAACTAACTATGGCTACACCTTC. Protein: CASSQVGTTNYGYTF.

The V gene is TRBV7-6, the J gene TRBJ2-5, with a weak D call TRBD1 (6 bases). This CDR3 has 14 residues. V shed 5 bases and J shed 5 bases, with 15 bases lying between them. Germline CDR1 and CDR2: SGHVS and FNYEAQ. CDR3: CASSITGPRETQYF. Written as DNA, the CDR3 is TGTGCCAGCAGCATAACAGGGCCCCGGGAGACCCAGTACTTC.

DNA of the CDR3: TGCGCCAGCAGCTTGCATGCAGGGGGCGGCACAGATACGCAGTATTTT. This sequence encodes CASSLHAGGGTDTQYF. J is TRBJ2-3 and V is TRBV5-1; 8 bases are a match to TRBD1. This CDR3 region has 16 residues. V dropped 1 base and J dropped 1; count of bases not matched to a gene: 5. Germline assignment: CDR1 SGHRS and CDR2 YFSETQ.

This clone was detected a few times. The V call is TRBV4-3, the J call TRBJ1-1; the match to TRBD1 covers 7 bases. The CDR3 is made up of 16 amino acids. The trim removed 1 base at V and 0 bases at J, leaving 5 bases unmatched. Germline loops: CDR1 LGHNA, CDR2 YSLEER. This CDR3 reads CASSQGPGQMNTEAFF. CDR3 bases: TGCGCCAGCAGCCAAGGACCGGGACAGATGAACACTGAAGCTTTCTTT.

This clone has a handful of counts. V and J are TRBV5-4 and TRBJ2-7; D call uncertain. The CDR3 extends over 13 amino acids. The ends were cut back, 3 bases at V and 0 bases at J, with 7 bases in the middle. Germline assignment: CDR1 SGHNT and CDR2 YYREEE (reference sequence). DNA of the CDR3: TGTGCCAGCAGCTCCGGGCCCTCCTACGAGCAGTACTTC. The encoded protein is CASSSGPSYEQYF.

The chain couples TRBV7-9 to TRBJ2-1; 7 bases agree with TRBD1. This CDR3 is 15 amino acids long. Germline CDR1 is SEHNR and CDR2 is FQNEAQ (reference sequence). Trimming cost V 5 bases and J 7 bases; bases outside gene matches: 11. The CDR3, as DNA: TGTGCCAGCAGCCCGCGGACAGGACCTAATAATGAGCAGTTCTTC. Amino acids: CASSPRTGPNNEQFF.

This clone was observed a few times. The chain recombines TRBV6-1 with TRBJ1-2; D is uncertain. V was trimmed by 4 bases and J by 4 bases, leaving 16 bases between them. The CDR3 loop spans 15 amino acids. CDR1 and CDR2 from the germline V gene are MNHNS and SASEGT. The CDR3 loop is CASSAFGEAIYGYTF. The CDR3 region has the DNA TGTGCCAGCAGTGCGTTCGGGGAGGCAATCTATGGCTACACCTTC.

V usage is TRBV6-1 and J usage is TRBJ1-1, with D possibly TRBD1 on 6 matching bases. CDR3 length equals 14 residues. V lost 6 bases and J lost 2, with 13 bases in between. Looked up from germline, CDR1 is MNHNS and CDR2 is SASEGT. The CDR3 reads CASRSGGPNTEAFF. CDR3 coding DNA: TGTGCCAGCAGGAGTGGGGGCCCAAACACTGAAGCTTTCTTT.

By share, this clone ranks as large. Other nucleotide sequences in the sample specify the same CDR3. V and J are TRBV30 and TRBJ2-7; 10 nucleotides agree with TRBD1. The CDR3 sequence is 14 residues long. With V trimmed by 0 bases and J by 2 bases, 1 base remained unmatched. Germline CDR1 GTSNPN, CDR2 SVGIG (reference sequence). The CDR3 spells CAWSVGTGAYEQYF. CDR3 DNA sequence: TGTGCCTGGAGTGTAGGGACAGGGGCCTACGAGCAGTACTTC.

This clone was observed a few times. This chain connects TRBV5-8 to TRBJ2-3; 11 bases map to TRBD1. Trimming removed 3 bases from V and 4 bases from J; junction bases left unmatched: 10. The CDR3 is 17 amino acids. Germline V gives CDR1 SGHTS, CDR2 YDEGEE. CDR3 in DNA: TGTGCCAGCAGCTCAAGACCGGGACAGGGGGTCGCAGATACGCAGTATTTT. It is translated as CASSSRPGQGVADTQYF. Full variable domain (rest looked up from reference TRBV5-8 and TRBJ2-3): EAGVTQSPTHLIKTRGQQATLRCSPISGHTSVYWYQQALGLGLQFLLWYDEGEERNRGNFPPRFSGRQFPNYSSELNVNALELEDSALYLCASSSRPGQGVADTQYFGPGTRLTVL.

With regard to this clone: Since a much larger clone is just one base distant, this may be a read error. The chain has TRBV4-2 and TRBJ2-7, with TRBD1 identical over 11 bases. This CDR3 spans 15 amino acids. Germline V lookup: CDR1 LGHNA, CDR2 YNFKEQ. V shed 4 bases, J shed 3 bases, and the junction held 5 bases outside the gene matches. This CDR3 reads CASSPSGTGGYEQYF. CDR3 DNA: TGTGCCAGCAGCCCCTCCGGGACAGGGGGCTACGAGCAGTACTTC.

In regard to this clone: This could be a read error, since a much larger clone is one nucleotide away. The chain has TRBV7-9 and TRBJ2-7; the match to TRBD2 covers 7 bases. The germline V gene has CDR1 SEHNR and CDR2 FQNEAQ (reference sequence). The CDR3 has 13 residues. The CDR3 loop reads CVSSTPGGYEQYF. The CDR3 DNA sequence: TGTGTCAGCAGCACCCCGGGAGGCTACGAGCAGTACTTC.

CDR3 protein: CASSQSGPEPEQYF. The CDR3 nucleotides read TGTGCCAGCAGCCAAAGCGGACCGGAGCCCGAGCAGTACTTC. The chain combines TRBV9 with TRBJ2-7, with D possibly being TRBD2 (5 bases). Germline lookup yields CDR1 SGDLS and CDR2 YYNGEE. The ends were cut back, 4 bases at V and 6 bases at J, with 17 bases in the middle. The CDR3 consists of 14 residues.

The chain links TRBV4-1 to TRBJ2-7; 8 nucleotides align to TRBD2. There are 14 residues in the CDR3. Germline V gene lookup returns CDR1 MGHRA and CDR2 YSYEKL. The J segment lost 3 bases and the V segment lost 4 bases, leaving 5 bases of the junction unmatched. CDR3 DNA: TGCGCCAGCAGCCCCTCGCTAGCGGGCTACGAGCAGTACTTC. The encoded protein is CASSPSLAGYEQYF.

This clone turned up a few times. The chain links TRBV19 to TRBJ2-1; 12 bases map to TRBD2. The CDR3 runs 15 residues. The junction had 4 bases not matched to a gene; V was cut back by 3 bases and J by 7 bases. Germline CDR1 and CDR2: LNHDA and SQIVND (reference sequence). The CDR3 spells CASSMTSGSGNEQFF. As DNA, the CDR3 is TGTGCCAGTAGTATGACTAGCGGGAGTGGGAATGAGCAGTTCTTC.

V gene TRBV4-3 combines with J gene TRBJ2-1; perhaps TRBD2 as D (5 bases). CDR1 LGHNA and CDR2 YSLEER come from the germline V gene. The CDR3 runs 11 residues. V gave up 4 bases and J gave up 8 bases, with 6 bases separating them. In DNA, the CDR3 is TGCGCCAGCAGCCTGGGAGATGAGCAGTTCTTC. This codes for CASSLGDEQFF.

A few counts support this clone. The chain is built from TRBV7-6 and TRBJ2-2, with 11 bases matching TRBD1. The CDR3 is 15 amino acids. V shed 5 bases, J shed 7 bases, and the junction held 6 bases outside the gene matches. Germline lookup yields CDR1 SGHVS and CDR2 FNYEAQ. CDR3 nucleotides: TGTGCCAGCAGCCTAGGGACAGGGGGAAACGGGGAGCTGTTTTTT. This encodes CASSLGTGGNGELFF. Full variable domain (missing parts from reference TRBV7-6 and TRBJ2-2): GAGVSQSPRYKVTKRGQDVALRCDPISGHVSLYWYRQALGQGPEFLTYFNYEAQQDKSGLPNDRFSAERPEGSISTLTIQRTEQRDSAMYRCASSLGTGGNGELFFGEGSRLTVL.

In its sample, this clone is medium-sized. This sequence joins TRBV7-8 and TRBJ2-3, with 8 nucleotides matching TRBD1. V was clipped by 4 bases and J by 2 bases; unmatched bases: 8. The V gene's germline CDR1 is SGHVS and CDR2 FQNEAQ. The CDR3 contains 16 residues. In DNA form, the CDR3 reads TGTGCCAGCAGCTACCAACAGGGGGTCCTCACAGATACGCAGTATTTT. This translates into CASSYQQGVLTDTQYF. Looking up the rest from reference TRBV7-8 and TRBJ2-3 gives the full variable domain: GAGVSQSPRYKVAKRGQDVALRCDPISGHVSLFWYQQALGQGPEFLTYFQNEAQLDKSGLPSDRFFAERPEGSVSTLKIQRTQQEDSAVYLCASSYQQGVLTDTQYFGPGTRLTVL.

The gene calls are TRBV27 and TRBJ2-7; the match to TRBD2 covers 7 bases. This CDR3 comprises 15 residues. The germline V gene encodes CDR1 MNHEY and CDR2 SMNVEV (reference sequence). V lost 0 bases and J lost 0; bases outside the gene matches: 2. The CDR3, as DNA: TGTGCCAGCAGTTTATCTTGGGAGGGCTCCTACGAGCAGTACTTC. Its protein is CASSLSWEGSYEQYF.

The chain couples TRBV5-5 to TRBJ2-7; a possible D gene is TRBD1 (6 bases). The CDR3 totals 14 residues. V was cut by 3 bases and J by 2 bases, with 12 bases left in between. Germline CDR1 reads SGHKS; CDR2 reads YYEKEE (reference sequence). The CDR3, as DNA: TGTGCCAGCAGCTATCATCCAGGGGCCTACGAGCAGTACTTC. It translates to CASSYHPGAYEQYF.

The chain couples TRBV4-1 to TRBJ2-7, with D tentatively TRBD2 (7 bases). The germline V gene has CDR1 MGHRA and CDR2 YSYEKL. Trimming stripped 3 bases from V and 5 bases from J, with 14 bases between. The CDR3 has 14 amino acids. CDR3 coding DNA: TGCGCCAGCAGCCATTGGGGGGGGGCCGACGAGCAGTACTTC. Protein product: CASSHWGGADEQYF.

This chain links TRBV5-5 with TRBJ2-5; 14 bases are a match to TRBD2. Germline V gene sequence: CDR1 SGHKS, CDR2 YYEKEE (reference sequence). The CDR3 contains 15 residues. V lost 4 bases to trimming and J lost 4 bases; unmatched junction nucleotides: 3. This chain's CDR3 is CASSEGLAGVETQYF. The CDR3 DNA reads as TGTGCCAGCAGCGAGGGACTAGCGGGAGTAGAGACCCAGTACTTC.